A selection of T cell receptor beta chains follows, all from one sample in a study of radiotherapy plus CTLA-4 blockade in lung cancer. Assay: immunoSEQ multiplex PCR; the TCRdb copy retains only in-frame clones and omits some. This sample has tens of thousands of clones, with roughly three quarters found just once. Sequencing used peripheral blood, obtained from a patient treated with radiotherapy plus ipilimumab. The receptors here all came from a human donor with non-small cell lung cancer who had stable disease on radiotherapy plus ipilimumab. CDR3s include the opening cysteine and the closing phenylalanine or tryptophan. D genes are given only for firm matches.

v_gene	d_gene	j_gene	CDR3aa
TRBV7-6	.	TRBJ2-2	CASSRVRNQGLGNTGELFF
TRBV5-1	TRBD2	TRBJ2-1	CASSFRTVGERGHEQFF
TRBV9	.	TRBJ2-1	CASSVGGTGQFSEQFF
TRBV13	.	TRBJ2-2	CASSPLRSVLSGELFF
TRBV4-3	TRBD1	TRBJ2-2	CASSQDRVPGELFF
TRBV29-1	.	TRBJ1-2	CSVLQGAGYTF
TRBV5-4	TRBD1	TRBJ1-1	CASSQTGVNTEAFF
TRBV5-1	.	TRBJ2-2	CASSPGTFTSTGELFF
TRBV23-1	.	TRBJ2-6	CASSPAPPHFGANVLTF
TRBV25-1	.	TRBJ2-1	CASSEFIQGNEQFF
TRBV5-1	TRBD2	.	CASSLVAGGYEQYF
TRBV5-1	TRBD2	TRBJ2-3	CASSSPLAGRLTDTQYF
TRBV6-5	.	TRBJ1-1	CASSYSLLRAEAFF
TRBV7-9	.	TRBJ2-7	CASSLASAAKQYF
TRBV18	.	TRBJ1-1	CASSPPASGVTEAFF
TRBV6-1	.	TRBJ2-4	CASTEAGAKNIQYF
TRBV19	TRBD1	TRBJ1-2	CASSIQGATNYGYTF
TRBV10-1	.	TRBJ2-1	CASSPPGTTYNEQFF
TRBV6-6	.	TRBJ1-5	CASRDSNQPQHF
TRBV29-1	.	TRBJ2-5	CSVGRTAKETQYF
TRBV7-2	TRBD1	TRBJ2-5	CASSFPGGTGPTQYF
TRBV9	.	TRBJ2-1	CASSARRGYNEQFF
TRBV6-4	.	TRBJ1-1	CASSDSPGRGNTEAFF
TRBV5-1	.	TRBJ1-3	CASSLVPSSSGNTIYF
TRBV10-2	TRBD1	TRBJ2-6	CASSAGGSGANVLTF
TRBV6-5	TRBD1	TRBJ2-7	CASQRQGASREQYF
TRBV5-1	TRBD2	TRBJ2-7	CASSLRTSGPSYEQYF
TRBV15	TRBD1	TRBJ1-5	CATSNGTANQPQHF
TRBV2	TRBD1	TRBJ2-1	CASRQGSYNEQFF
TRBV7-2	.	TRBJ2-4	CASSQRQTGNIQYF
TRBV19	TRBD1	TRBJ2-3	CASSIGTGADTQYF
TRBV6-1	TRBD2	TRBJ2-1	CASSEETSGIGEQFF
TRBV6-5	.	TRBJ2-3	CASSRGGASTDTQYF
TRBV7-2	.	TRBJ2-5	CASSLVAGWGQETQYF
TRBV15	.	TRBJ2-1	CATVPVVQRGSYNEQFF
TRBV6-5	.	TRBJ2-3	CASSYNSGNTQYF
TRBV18	.	TRBJ1-2	CASSPGQYGYTF
TRBV7-2	TRBD1	TRBJ1-2	CASSLQTGTGSFGYTF
TRBV6-1	TRBD1	TRBJ1-2	CASSSPGGRVYGYTF
TRBV5-1	.	TRBJ1-2	CASSSNTINYGYTF
TRBV6-1	.	TRBJ1-1	CASTSGASAFF
TRBV7-2	TRBD2	TRBJ2-5	CASSPGTKKETQYF
TRBV28	.	TRBJ1-5	CASSSSTHRDPQHF
TRBV28	TRBD1	TRBJ1-1	CASSYTGGTEAFF
TRBV5-1	.	TRBJ1-1	CASSLTGTKVFTEAFF
TRBV9	.	TRBJ1-2	CASTPGGRNNYGYTF
TRBV14	.	TRBJ2-7	CASSQGIPPYEQYF
TRBV7-9	.	TRBJ2-7	CASRSGSGPYEQYF
TRBV28	TRBD1	TRBJ1-2	CASSTGQLKGYTF
TRBV19	TRBD2	TRBJ2-1	CASSTSGGNEQFF
TRBV12-5	TRBD1	TRBJ2-2	CASGPWGQYTGELFF
TRBV19	TRBD1	TRBJ2-7	CASSVGQGFAYEQYF
TRBV4-3	.	TRBJ2-3	CASSQDRGGVRTDTQYF
TRBV2	TRBD2	TRBJ2-1	CASSERAGGLDEQFF
TRBV7-2	.	TRBJ2-1	CASSLAGVSYNEQFF
TRBV7-2	.	TRBJ2-3	CASSLGQGGFDTQYF
TRBV2	.	TRBJ2-7	CASSVIGVSYEQYF
TRBV10-3	TRBD1	TRBJ2-7	CAISDLSRDRTYEQYF
TRBV16	.	TRBJ1-1	CASSQYWGRNTEAFF